The present T cell receptor (beta chain) was sequenced within a study of shared clonotypes between healthy human individuals (dated by TCRdb to the early 2020s). The study in broad terms: The cohort comprised a couple of women and a few men aged 18 to 49 years. To estimate repertoire size and how much clonotypes are shared between individuals, the study performed deep sequencing of blood TCR repertoires from about 5 healthy adults. To increase sequencing depth and limit assay-specific biases, TCR repertoire library preparation and sequencing were carried out by different laboratories using diverse techniques. Between about 0.94 and 8.9 billion PBMCs per donor were obtained by leukapheresis. What the research found in general, with its limitations: Because the study included only a small number of donors, the genetic and exposure-history diversity represented was limited. Pairwise subsampling led to the expectation that sequencing depth would affect the degree of clonotype sharing among donors. Sampling was restricted to blood, and TCR repertoires in tissue are likely to differ from TCR repertoires in blood.

TCR CDR3 regions were amplified from genomic DNA by multiplex PCR using the deep immunoSEQ assay. Extracted genomic DNA from each cell subset was spread evenly across all wells of several immunoSEQ 96-well plates, with each plate serving as a replicate. For unsorted PBMC, each replicate PCR was loaded with approximately 0.3 ug genomic DNA, equivalent to about 30,000 T cell genomes. Ten immunoSEQ deep assay plates were used to sequence the unsorted PBMC genomic DNA. Purified libraries were measured with a Qubit 3.0 fluorometer, size-checked on a Bioanalyzer 2100, and measured again with the KAPA Library Quantification kit. Every immunoSEQ 96-well plate was sequenced on a separate single-read 150-cycle Illumina NextSeq 550 flow cell. The authors processed their data as follows. Because the immunoSEQ output included only junctional sequences and no quality scores, the filtering could not be the same as the filtering used for full-length reads. Sequences were annotated with PyIR, a Python wrapper for IgBLAST v1.9, and V/J genes and CDR3 were assigned using IMGT germline references. Any read was removed if the V/J assignment was weak (E-value above 1e-6), the CDR3 was missing, or the read contained stop codons, out-of-frame junctions, or ambiguous translated residues. V3J clonotypes were defined as sequences sharing an identical inferred V gene, J gene, and CDR3 amino acid sequence. To compute the percentage overlap between repertoires, the number of shared unique clonotypes was divided by the size of the smaller repertoire. RTK rarefaction, the Chao1 estimator, and Recon v2.1 estimates of unobserved clonotypes were used to assess repertoire richness. As stored in TCRdb, this immuneACCESS dataset retains in-frame rearrangements with V and J assigned. A fraction of the clones does not appear; measured against another copy, unresolved V genes explain less than half of the discrepancy, and the remainder lacks a known reason. V, J and clone size are taken as reported in that table, and D and trimming were inferred from the DNA itself. The sample profile shows about 520,000 clones; about 85% of them were found once. The biggest ten clones account for 12% of the sample.

Reading from cysteine to phenylalanine, the CDR3 counts 15 amino acids. Kept here is only the CDR3 DNA, which spans 45 bases and is read in frame from base 1. Germline trimming amounts to 5 bases on V and 0 bases on J, with 5 as the count of junction bases outside the gene matches. CDR1 SEHNR and CDR2 FQNEAQ are derived from the germline V gene (reference sequence). The donors were healthy, HIV-negative adults who had no recently reported acute infections or vaccinations. All donors were Caucasian adults living in Nashville, Tennessee, USA. In the unsorted samples, 85 million to 100 million PBMCs were counted, and genomic DNA was extracted using the QIAamp DNA Blood Mini kit. Blood was collected by leukapheresis, and PBMCs were isolated by Ficoll-Histopaque density gradient centrifugation and then cryopreserved in liquid nitrogen vapor phase. This clone was observed many times. There is no known antigen for this receptor. Base qualities are not provided; no much larger clone lies one nucleotide away. The same CDR3 can be traced to other DNA sequences in this sample.

This chain joins TRBV7-9 to TRBJ2-7; 9 middle bases align to TRBD2. Specimen: PBMCs. The TCR sequence derives from a woman aged 40 to 49 in good health. Some clones in this sample may be carry-over from other donors' samples. The DNA reads TGTGCCAGCAGCCCCGGACTAGCGTACTCCTACGAGCAGTACTTC. Translated, it gives CASSPGLAYSYEQYF.